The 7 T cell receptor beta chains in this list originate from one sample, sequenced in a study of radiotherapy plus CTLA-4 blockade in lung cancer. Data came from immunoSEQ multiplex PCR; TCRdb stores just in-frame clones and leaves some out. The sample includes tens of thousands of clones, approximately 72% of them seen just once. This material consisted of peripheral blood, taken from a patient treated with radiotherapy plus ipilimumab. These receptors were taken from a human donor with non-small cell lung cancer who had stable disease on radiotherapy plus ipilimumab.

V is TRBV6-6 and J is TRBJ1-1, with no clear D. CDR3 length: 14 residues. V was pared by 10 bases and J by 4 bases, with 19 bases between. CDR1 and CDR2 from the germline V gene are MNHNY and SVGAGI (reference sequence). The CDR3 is CATKFRWGGTEAFF. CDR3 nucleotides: TGTGCCACCAAGTTTCGGTGGGGAGGCACTGAAGCTTTCTTT.

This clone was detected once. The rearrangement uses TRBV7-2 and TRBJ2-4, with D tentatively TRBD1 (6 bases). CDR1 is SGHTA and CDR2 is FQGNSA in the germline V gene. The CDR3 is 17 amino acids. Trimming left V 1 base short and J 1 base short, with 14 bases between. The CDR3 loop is CASSLVAGARAKNIQYF. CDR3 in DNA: TGTGCCAGCAGCTTAGTAGCAGGGGCGAGGGCCAAAAACATTCAGTACTTC.

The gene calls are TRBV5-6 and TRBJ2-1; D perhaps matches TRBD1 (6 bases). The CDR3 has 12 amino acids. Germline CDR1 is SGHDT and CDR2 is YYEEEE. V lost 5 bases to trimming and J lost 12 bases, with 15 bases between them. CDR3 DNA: TGTGCCAGCAGTGCTGGACAGACGTGGCAGTTCTTC. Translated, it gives CASSAGQTWQFF.

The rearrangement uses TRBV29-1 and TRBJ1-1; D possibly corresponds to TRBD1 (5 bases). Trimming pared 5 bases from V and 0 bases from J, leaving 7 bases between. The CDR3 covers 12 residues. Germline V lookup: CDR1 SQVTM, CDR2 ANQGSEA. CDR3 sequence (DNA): TGCAGCGTTAGGGGCTTGAACACTGAAGCTTTCTTT. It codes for CSVRGLNTEAFF.

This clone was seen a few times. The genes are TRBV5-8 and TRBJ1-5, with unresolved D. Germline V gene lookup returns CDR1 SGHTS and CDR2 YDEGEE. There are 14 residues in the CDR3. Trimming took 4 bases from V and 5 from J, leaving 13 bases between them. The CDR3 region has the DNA TGTGCCAGCAGCCATGAGGTCGGGGATCAGCCCCAGCATTTT. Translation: CASSHEVGDQPQHF.

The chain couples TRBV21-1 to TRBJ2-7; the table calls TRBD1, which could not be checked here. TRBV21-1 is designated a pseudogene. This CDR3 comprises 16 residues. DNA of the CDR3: TGTGCCAGCAGCAAATGGCGGACAGTCTCTTTCCACGAGCAGTACTTC. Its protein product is CASSKWRTVSFHEQYF.

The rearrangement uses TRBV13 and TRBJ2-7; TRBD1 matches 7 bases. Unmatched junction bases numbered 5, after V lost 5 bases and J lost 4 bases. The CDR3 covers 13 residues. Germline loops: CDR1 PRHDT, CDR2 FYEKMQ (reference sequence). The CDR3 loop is CASSHRQGYEQYF. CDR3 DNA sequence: TGTGCCAGCAGCCATAGACAGGGTTACGAGCAGTACTTC. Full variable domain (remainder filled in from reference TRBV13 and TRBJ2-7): AAGVIQSPRHLIKEKRETATLKCYPIPRHDTVYWYQQGPGQDPQFLISFYEKMQSDKGSIPDRFSAQQFSDYHSELNMSSLELGDSALYFCASSHRQGYEQYFGPGTRLTVT.